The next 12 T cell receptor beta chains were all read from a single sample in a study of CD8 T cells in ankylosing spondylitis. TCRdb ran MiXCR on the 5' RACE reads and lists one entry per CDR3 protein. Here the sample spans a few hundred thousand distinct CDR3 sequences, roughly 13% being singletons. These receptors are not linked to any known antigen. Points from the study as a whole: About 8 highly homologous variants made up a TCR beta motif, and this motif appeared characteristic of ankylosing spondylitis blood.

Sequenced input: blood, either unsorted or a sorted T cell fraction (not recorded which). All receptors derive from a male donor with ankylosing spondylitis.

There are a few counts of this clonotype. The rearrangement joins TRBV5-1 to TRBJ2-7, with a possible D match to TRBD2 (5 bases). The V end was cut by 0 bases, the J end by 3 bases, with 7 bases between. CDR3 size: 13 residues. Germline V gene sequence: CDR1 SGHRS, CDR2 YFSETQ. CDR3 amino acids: CASSLAEGYEQYF. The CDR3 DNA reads TGCGCCAGCAGCTTGGCCGAGGGCTACGAGCAGTACTTC.

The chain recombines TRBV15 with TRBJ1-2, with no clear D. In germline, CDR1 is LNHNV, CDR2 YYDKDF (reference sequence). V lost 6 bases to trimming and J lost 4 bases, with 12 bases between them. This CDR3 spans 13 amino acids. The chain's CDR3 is CATRSVGSYGYTF. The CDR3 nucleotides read TGTGCCACCAGATCTGTAGGGAGCTATGGCTACACCTTC.

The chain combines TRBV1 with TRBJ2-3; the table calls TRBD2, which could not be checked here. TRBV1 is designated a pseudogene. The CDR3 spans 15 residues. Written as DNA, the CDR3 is TGCACCAGCTCGTTAGCGGGAGCAAGAACAGATACGCAGTATTTT. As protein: CTSSLAGARTDTQYF.

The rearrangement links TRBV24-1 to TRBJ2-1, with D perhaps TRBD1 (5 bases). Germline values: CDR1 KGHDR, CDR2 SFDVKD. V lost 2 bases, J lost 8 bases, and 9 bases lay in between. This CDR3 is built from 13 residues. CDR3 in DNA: TGTGCCACCAGTGATTCAGGGCGGCATGAGCAGTTCTTC. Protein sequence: CATSDSGRHEQFF.

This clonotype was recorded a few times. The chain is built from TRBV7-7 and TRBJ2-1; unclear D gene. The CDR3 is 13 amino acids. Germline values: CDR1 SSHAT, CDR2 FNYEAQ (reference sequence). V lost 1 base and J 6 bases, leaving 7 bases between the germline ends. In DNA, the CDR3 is TGTGCCAGCAGCTTAGTGCAGACCAATGAGCAGTTCTTC. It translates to CASSLVQTNEQFF. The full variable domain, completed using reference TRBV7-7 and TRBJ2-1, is GAGVSQSPRYKVTKRGQDVTLRCDPISSHATLYWYQQALGQGPEFLTYFNYEAQPDKSGLPSDRFSAERPEGSISTLTIQRTEQRDSAMYRCASSLVQTNEQFFGPGTRLTVL.

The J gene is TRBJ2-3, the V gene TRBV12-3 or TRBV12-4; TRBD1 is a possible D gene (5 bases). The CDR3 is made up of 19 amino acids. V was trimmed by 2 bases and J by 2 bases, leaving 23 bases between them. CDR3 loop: CASSLQGSSGNKFTDTQYF. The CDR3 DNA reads TGTGCCAGCAGTTTACAGGGTAGCTCCGGTAACAAATTCACAGATACGCAGTATTTT.

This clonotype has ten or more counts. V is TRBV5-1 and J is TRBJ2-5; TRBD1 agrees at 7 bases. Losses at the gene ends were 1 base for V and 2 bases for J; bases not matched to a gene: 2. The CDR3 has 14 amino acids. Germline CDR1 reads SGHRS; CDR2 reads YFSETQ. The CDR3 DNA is TGCGCCAGCAGCTTGCCGGGACAGCAAGAGACCCAGTACTTC. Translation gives CASSLPGQQETQYF.

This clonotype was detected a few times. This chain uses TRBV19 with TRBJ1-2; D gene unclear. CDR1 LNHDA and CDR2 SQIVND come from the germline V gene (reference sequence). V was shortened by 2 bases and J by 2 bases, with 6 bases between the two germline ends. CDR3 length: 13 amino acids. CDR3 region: CASSITGNYGYTF. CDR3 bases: TGTGCCAGTAGTATAACTGGGAACTATGGCTACACCTTC.

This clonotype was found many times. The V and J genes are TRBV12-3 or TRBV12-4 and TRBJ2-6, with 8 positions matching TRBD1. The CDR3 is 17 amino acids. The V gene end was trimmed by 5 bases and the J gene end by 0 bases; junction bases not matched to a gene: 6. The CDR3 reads CASSPGQASSGANVLTF. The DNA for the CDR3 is TGTGCCAGCAGTCCGGGACAGGCGAGCTCTGGGGCCAACGTCCTGACTTTC.

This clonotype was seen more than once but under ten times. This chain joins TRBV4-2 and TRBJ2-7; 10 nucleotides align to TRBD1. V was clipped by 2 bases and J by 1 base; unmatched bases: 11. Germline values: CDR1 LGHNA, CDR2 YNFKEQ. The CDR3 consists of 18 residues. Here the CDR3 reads CASSQRGGQGRRSYEQYF. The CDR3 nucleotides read TGTGCCAGCAGCCAACGTGGGGGACAGGGGCGTCGATCCTACGAGCAGTACTTC.

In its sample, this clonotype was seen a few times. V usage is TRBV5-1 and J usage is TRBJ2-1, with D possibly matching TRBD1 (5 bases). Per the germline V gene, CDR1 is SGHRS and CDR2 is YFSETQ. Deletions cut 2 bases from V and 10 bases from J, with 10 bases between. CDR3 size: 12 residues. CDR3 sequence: CASSFQGIEQFF. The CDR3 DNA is TGCGCCAGCAGCTTCCAGGGTATAGAGCAGTTCTTC. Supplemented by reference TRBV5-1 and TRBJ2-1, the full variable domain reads KAGVTQTPRYLIKTRGQQVTLSCSPISGHRSVSWYQQTPGQGLQFLFEYFSETQRNKGNFPGRFSGRQFSNSRSEMNVSTLELGDSALYLCASSFQGIEQFFGPGTRLTVL.

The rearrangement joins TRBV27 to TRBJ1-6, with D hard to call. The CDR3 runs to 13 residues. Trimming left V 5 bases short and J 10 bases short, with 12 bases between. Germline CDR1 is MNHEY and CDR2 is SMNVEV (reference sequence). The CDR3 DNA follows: TGTGCCAGCAGTCCATTCTCGGGATCACCCCTCCACTTT. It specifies CASSPFSGSPLHF.